The T cell receptor (beta chain) under discussion was sequenced for a study of human T cells and chemical hapten exposure. At the level of the study: Variability of per-sample TCR yields stemmed mainly from small differences in pooled library volume. Study observations and caveats: Sensitizing with DPC caused no change in TCRs above 1 in 1000 frequency.

This clonotype was seen more than once but under ten times. The antigen is unknown. Time point here: healthy volunteer bleed at 2 weeks. Total RNA was extracted from unfractionated whole blood. The library tagged individual cDNA molecules with unique molecular identifiers. Per the original methods: Counting gave a median of 95,638 TCRs per sample, with values ranging from about 23,224 to 690,600. TCRdb analysed the RACE reads with MiXCR anew, one entry per CDR3 protein. The V and J calls were not made by the authors but by TCRdb's processing. There are 130,000 or so distinct CDR3 sequences in the sample; more than 7.5% occur only once, and roughly 1.6% lies in the top ten. The sequenced sample consisted of whole blood. This clonotype originated in a male donor in good health. Some clones in this sample may be carry-over from other donors' samples.

CDR3 region: CASSQDPSGVNIQYF. Written as DNA, the CDR3 is TGCGCCAGCAGCCAAGATCCCTCAGGGGTCAACATTCAGTACTTC. This rearrangement joins TRBV4-3 to TRBJ2-4; D possibly corresponds to TRBD1 (6 bases). V was cut by 0 bases and J by 7 bases, with 13 bases left in between. Germline V gene sequence: CDR1 LGHNA, CDR2 YSLEER. This CDR3 contains 15 residues.